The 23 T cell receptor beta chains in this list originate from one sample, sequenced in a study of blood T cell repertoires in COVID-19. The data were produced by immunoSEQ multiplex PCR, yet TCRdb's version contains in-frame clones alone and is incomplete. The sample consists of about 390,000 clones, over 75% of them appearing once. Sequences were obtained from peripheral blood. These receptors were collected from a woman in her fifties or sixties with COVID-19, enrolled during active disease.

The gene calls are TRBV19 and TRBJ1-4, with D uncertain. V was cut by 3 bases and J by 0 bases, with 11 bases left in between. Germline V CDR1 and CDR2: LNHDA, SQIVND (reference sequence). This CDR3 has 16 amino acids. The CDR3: CASSIQRFATNEKLFF. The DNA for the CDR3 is TGTGCCAGTAGTATTCAGCGTTTTGCAACTAATGAAAAACTGTTTTTT.

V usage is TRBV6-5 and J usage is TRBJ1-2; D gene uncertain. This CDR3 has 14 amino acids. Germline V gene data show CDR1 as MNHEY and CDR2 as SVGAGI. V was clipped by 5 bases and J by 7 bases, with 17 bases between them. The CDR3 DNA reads TGTGCCAGCAGTCCTCGTAGGGAGGTGGGTGGCTACACCTTC. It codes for CASSPRREVGGYTF.

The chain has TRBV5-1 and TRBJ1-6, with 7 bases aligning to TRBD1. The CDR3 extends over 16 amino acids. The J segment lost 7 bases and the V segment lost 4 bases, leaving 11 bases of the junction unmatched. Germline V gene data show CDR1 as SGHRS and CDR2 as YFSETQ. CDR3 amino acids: CASSRKTGTENSPLHF. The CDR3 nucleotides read TGCGCCAGCAGCAGAAAAACCGGGACAGAAAATTCACCCCTCCACTTT.

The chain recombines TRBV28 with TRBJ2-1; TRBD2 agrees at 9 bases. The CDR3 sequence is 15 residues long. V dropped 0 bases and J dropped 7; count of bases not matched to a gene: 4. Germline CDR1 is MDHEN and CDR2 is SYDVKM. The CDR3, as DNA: TGTGCCAGCAGTTTATGGCGGGGGGGCAGAAATGAGCAGTTCTTC. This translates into CASSLWRGGRNEQFF.

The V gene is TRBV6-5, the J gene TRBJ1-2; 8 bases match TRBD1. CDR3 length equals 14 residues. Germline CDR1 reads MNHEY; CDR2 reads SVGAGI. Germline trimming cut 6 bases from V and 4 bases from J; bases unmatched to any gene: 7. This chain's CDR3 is CASSTGTGLYGYTF. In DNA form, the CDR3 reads TGTGCCAGCAGCACCGGGACAGGCCTCTATGGCTACACCTTC.

The CDR3 spells CAINTGQNTEAFF. In nucleotides, the CDR3 is TGTGCCATCAACACAGGGCAGAACACTGAAGCTTTCTTT. The J gene is TRBJ1-1, the V gene TRBV10-3; possible D gene TRBD1, 6 bases. CDR1 and CDR2 (germline): ENHRY, SYGVKD. With 7 bases removed from V and 1 base from J, the gap between germline ends came to 10 bases. CDR3 length equals 13 residues.

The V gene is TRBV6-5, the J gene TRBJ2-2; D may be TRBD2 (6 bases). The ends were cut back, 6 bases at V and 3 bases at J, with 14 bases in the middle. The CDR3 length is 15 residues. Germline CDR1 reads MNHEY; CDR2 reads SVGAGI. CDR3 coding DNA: TGTGCCAGCAGGCCTCCGGGACTCGACACCGGGGAGCTGTTTTTT. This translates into CASRPPGLDTGELFF.

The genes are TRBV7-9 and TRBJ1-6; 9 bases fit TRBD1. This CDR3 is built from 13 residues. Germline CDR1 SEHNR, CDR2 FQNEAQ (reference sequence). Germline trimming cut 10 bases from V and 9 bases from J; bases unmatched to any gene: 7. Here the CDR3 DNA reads TGTGCCACAGTGGACAGGGGCAGTTCACCCCTCCACTTT. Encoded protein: CATVDRGSSPLHF. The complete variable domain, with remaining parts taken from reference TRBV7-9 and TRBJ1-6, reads DTGVSQNPRHKITKRGQNVTFRCDPISEHNRLYWYRQTLGQGPEFLTYFQNEAQLEKSRLLSDRFSAERPKGSFSTLEIQRTEQGDSAMYLCATVDRGSSPLHFGNGTRLTVT.

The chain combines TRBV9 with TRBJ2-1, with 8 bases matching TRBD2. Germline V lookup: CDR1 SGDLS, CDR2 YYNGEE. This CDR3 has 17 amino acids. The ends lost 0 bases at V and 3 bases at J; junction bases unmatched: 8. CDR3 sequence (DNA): TGTGCCAGCAGCGTAGACGGGGGGGCCGATAACTACAATGAGCAGTTCTTC. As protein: CASSVDGGADNYNEQFF.

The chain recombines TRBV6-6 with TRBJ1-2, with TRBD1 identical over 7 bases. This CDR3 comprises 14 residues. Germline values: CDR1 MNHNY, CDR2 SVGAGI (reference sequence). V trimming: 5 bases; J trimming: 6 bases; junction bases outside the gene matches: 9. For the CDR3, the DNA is TGTGCCAGCAGTCGACGGGACAGCCCCCATGGCTACACCTTC. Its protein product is CASSRRDSPHGYTF.

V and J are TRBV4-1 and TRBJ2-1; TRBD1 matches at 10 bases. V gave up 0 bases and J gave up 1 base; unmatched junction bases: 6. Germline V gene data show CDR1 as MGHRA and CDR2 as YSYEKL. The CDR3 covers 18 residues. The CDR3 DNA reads TGCGCCAGCAGCCAAGAAGGAGGACAGGGGGGATCCTACAATGAGCAGTTCTTC. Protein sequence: CASSQEGGQGGSYNEQFF.

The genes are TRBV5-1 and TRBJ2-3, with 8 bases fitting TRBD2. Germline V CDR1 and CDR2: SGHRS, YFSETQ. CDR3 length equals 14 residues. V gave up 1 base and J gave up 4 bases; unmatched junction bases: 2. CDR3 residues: CASSLSGGPDTQYF. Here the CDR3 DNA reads TGCGCCAGCAGCTTGTCGGGGGGGCCAGATACGCAGTATTTT.

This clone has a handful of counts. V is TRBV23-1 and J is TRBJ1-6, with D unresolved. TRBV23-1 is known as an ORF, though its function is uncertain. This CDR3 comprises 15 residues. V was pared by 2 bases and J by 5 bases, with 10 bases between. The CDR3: CASSQESVNNSPLHF. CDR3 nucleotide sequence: TGCGCCAGCAGTCAAGAAAGCGTTAATAATTCACCCCTCCACTTT.

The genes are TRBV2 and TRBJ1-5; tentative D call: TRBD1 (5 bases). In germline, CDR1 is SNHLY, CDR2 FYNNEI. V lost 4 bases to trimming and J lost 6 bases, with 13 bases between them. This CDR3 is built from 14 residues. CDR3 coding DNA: TGTGCCAGCAGTGGCAGTCAGGGAGGTCAGCCCCAGCATTTT. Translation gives CASSGSQGGQPQHF.

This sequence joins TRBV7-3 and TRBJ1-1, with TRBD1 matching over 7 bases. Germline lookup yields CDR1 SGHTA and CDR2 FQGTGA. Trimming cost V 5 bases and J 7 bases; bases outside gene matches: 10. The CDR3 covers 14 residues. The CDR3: CASSVVPAGGEAFF. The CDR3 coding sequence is TGTGCCAGCAGCGTAGTTCCTGCAGGGGGTGAAGCTTTCTTT.

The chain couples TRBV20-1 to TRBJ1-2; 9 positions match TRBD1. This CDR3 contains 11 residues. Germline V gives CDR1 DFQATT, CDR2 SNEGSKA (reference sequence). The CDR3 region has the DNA TGCAGCGGGGACAGGGATGGTGGCTACACCTTC. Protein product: CSGDRDGGYTF.

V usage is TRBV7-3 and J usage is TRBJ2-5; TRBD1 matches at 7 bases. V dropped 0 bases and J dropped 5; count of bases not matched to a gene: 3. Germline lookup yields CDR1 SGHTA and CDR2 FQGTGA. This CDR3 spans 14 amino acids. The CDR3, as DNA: TGTGCCAGCAGCTTAACAGGGGGCACGGAGACCCAGTACTTC. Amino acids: CASSLTGGTETQYF.

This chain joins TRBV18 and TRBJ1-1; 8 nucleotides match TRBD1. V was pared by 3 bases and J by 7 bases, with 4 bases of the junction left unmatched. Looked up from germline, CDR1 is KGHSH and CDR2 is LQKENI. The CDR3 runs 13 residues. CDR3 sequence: CASSPGQVGEAFF. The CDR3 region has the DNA TGTGCCAGCTCACCGGGACAGGTGGGTGAAGCTTTCTTT. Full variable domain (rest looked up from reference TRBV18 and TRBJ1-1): NAGVMQNPRHLVRRRGQEARLRCSPMKGHSHVYWYRQLPEEGLKFMVYLQKENIIDESGMPKERFSAEFPKEGPSILRIQQVVRGDSAAYFCASSPGQVGEAFFGQGTRLTVV.

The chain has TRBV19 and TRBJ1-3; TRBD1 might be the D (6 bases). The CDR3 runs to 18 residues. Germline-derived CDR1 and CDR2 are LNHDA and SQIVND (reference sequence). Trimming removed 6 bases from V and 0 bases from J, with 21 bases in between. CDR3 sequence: CASSPGGILLSSGNTIYF. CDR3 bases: TGTGCCAGTAGCCCTGGGGGCATTCTCCTCAGCTCTGGAAACACCATATATTTT.

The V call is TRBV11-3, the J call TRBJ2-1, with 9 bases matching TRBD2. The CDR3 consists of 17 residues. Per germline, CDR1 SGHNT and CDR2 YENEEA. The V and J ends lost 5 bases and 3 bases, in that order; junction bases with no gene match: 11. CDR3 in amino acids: CASSPALGSGGYNEQFF. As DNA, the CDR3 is TGTGCCAGCAGCCCGGCCCTTGGTAGCGGGGGCTACAATGAGCAGTTCTTC.

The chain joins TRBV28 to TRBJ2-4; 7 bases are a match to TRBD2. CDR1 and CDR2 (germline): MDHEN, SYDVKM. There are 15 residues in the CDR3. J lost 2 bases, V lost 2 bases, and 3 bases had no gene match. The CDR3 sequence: CASSLAGDPKNIQYF. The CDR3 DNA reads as TGTGCCAGCAGTTTAGCGGGGGACCCCAAAAACATTCAGTACTTC.

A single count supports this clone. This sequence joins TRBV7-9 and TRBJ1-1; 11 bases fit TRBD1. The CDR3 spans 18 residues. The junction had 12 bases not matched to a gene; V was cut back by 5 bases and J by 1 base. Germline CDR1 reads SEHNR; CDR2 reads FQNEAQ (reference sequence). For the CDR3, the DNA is TGTGCCAGCAGCCCGGGACCGGGACAGGGGGTGGAGAACACTGAAGCTTTCTTT. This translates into CASSPGPGQGVENTEAFF.

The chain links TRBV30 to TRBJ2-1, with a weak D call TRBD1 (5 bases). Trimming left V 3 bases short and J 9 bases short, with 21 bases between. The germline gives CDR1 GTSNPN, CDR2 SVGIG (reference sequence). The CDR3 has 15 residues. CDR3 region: CAWSRAGNPGGEQFF. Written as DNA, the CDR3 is TGTGCCTGGAGCCGGGCAGGGAATCCCGGCGGTGAGCAGTTCTTC.